A single sample gave rise to the 25 T cell receptor beta chains below, sequenced in a study of regulatory T cells in long-lasting Graves disease. The time point is: newly diagnosed GD, antithyroid drugs for less than 3 months. RNA extracted from PBMCs served as the sequencing template. To make TCR beta libraries, researchers used iRepertoire HTBI primers and Arm-PCR of CDR3 regions. Using its own MiXCR run on the multiplex PCR reads, TCRdb lists one record per CDR3 protein. The sample consists of 400,000 to 450,000 distinct CDR3 sequences, roughly 17% of them appearing once. The sample was also reused in another study, on T cells in Graves' hyperthyroidism and ophthalmopathy.

The source was peripheral blood mononuclear cells (PBMCs), collected at new diagnosis, from a patient treated with antithyroid drugs. All receptors derive from a woman aged 30 to 39 with Graves disease.

This clonotype was found a few times. The rearrangement joins TRBV5-1 to TRBJ1-2; D is possibly TRBD1 (6 bases). CDR3 length: 16 amino acids. CDR1 is SGHRS, CDR2 YFSETQ, per germline. Trimming pared 0 bases from V and 8 bases from J, leaving 20 bases between. The CDR3 sequence is CASSLEAGDRYRGYTF. CDR3 nucleotides: TGCGCCAGCAGCTTGGAGGCAGGGGATCGATATAGAGGCTACACCTTC. Full variable domain (missing parts from reference TRBV5-1 and TRBJ1-2): KAGVTQTPRYLIKTRGQQVTLSCSPISGHRSVSWYQQTPGQGLQFLFEYFSETQRNKGNFPGRFSGRQFSNSRSEMNVSTLELGDSALYLCASSLEAGDRYRGYTFGSGTRLTVV.

The table lists this clonotype with many counts. J is TRBJ2-1 and V is TRBV15; no firm D call. Trimming left V 1 base short and J 2 bases short, with 9 bases between. CDR3 length: 15 residues. Per the germline V gene, CDR1 is LNHNV and CDR2 is YYDKDF (reference sequence). CDR3 DNA: TGTGCCACCAGCAGAGGTGATCACACCTACAATGAGCAGTTCTTC. Its translation: CATSRGDHTYNEQFF.

This clonotype was counted at least ten times. The chain is built from TRBV3-1 and TRBJ1-1, with 7 bases aligning to TRBD1. The length of the CDR3 is 13 residues. CDR1 is LGHDT, CDR2 YNNKEL, per germline (reference sequence). The junction had 9 bases not matched to a gene; V was cut back by 3 bases and J by 11 bases. CDR3 in amino acids: CASSQDDRANAFF. For the CDR3, the DNA is TGTGCCAGCAGCCAGGACGACAGGGCCAATGCTTTCTTT.

The chain uses TRBV6-1 and TRBJ1-3, with 7 bases identical to TRBD1. Germline trimming cut 4 bases from V and 4 bases from J; bases unmatched to any gene: 16. Germline loops: CDR1 MNHNS, CDR2 SASEGT. This CDR3 spans 18 amino acids. Here the CDR3 reads CASSGWGGQSSSGNTIYF. The DNA of the CDR3 is TGTGCCAGCAGTGGCTGGGGGGGACAGTCCTCTTCCGGAAACACCATATATTTT.

This clonotype has only a few counts. The rearrangement joins TRBV19 to TRBJ2-3; 13 bases are shared with TRBD2. This CDR3 comprises 18 residues. The V and J ends lost 5 bases and 0 bases, in that order; junction bases with no gene match: 8. In germline, CDR1 is LNHDA, CDR2 SQIVND (reference sequence). CDR3 loop: CASSGGTSGTPSTDTQYF. CDR3 DNA: TGTGCCAGTAGTGGCGGGACTAGCGGGACCCCTAGCACAGATACGCAGTATTTT.

V usage is TRBV30 and J usage is TRBJ2-1; D gene ambiguous. V shed 4 bases and J shed 4 bases, with 8 bases lying between them. The CDR3 totals 12 residues. The germline CDR1 and CDR2 sequences are GTSNPN and SVGIG (reference sequence). The CDR3 region is CAWKRQYNEQFF. The CDR3 region has the DNA TGTGCCTGGAAACGACAATACAATGAGCAGTTCTTC.

This clonotype was found many times. The V call is TRBV4-1, the J call TRBJ2-7; D unclear. The germline V and J ends were trimmed by 1 base and 0 bases, with 7 bases remaining between them. In germline, CDR1 is MGHRA, CDR2 YSYEKL. CDR3 length: 14 amino acids. CDR3 bases: TGCGCCAGCAGCCAAGCCCCCCACTCCTACGAGCAGTACTTC. Protein sequence: CASSQAPHSYEQYF.

This clonotype was seen repeatedly, ten times or more. J is TRBJ1-2 and V is TRBV14; 8 nucleotides match TRBD1. This CDR3 region has 15 residues. Germline CDR1 is SGHDN and CDR2 is FVKESK. The V gene end was trimmed by 1 base and the J gene end by 4 bases; junction bases not matched to a gene: 5. CDR3 sequence: CASSQVGQGPYGYTF. As DNA, the CDR3 is TGTGCCAGCAGCCAAGTAGGACAGGGACCCTATGGCTACACCTTC.

This clonotype has ten or more counts. The CDR3 reads CASSLPPGVSRETQYF. DNA of the CDR3: TGTGCCAGCAGTTTACCCCCGGGGGTATCGAGGGAGACCCAGTACTTC. V gene TRBV28 combines with J gene TRBJ2-5, with D possibly matching TRBD2 (6 bases). This CDR3 has 16 amino acids. V was shortened by 2 bases and J by 5 bases, with 18 bases between the two germline ends. CDR1 MDHEN and CDR2 SYDVKM come from the germline V gene.

In its sample, this clonotype was seen many times. The chain has TRBV7-9 and TRBJ2-1; D might be TRBD2 (6 bases). The CDR3 length is 16 residues. Germline CDR1 is SEHNR and CDR2 is FQNEAQ (reference sequence). V gave up 4 bases and J gave up 4 bases, with 17 bases separating them. In DNA form, the CDR3 reads TGTGCCAGCAGCTCGCCCCCGGCGGGGCGATACAATGAGCAGTTCTTC. Amino acid sequence: CASSSPPAGRYNEQFF. Full variable domain (remainder filled in from reference TRBV7-9 and TRBJ2-1): DTGVSQNPRHKITKRGQNVTFRCDPISEHNRLYWYRQTLGQGPEFLTYFQNEAQLEKSRLLSDRFSAERPKGSFSTLEIQRTEQGDSAMYLCASSSPPAGRYNEQFFGPGTRLTVL.

The chain employs TRBV29-1 and TRBJ1-2, with D possibly TRBD1 on 6 matching bases. The V gene's germline CDR1 is SQVTM and CDR2 ANQGSEA. V was shortened by 5 bases and J by 4 bases, with 8 bases between the two germline ends. This CDR3 comprises 11 residues. The CDR3: CSVPGAYGYTF. The CDR3 coding sequence is TGCAGCGTTCCGGGGGCCTATGGCTACACCTTC.

This clonotype appeared a few times. The chain uses TRBV5-1 and TRBJ2-2; D is perhaps TRBD1 (5 bases). This CDR3 contains 16 residues. The V end was cut by 0 bases, the J end by 0 bases, with 9 bases between. Germline lookup yields CDR1 SGHRS and CDR2 YFSETQ. In DNA form, the CDR3 reads TGCGCCAGCAGCTTGGATGGCAGGGCGAACACCGGGGAGCTGTTTTTT. This sequence encodes CASSLDGRANTGELFF.

In its sample, this clonotype was seen many times. The chain carries TRBV6-1 and TRBJ1-1; D may be TRBD1 (5 bases). Trimming pared 2 bases from V and 6 bases from J, leaving 10 bases between. The CDR3 totals 13 residues. Looked up from germline, CDR1 is MNHNS and CDR2 is SASEGT. This CDR3 is CASSERGRSEAFF. Written as DNA, the CDR3 is TGTGCCAGCAGTGAACGGGGGAGGTCTGAAGCTTTCTTT.

There are many counts of this clonotype. The chain combines TRBV15 with TRBJ2-3; 9 bases line up with TRBD1. With V trimmed by 9 bases and J by 2 bases, 6 bases remained unmatched. CDR1 LNHNV and CDR2 YYDKDF come from the germline V gene (reference sequence). The CDR3 totals 14 residues. CDR3 residues: CATTRDRDTDTQYF. The DNA of the CDR3 is TGTGCCACGACCCGGGACAGGGACACAGATACGCAGTATTTT. Looking up the rest from reference TRBV15 and TRBJ2-3 gives the full variable domain: DAMVIQNPRYQVTQFGKPVTLSCSQTLNHNVMYWYQQKSSQAPKLLFHYYDKDFNNEADTPDNFQSRRPNTSFCFLDIRSPGLGDTAMYLCATTRDRDTDTQYFGPGTRLTVL.

The chain recombines TRBV3-1 with TRBJ2-7, with TRBD2 matching over 7 bases. The junction had 8 bases not matched to a gene; V was cut back by 0 bases and J by 6 bases. Germline V gene data show CDR1 as LGHDT and CDR2 as YNNKEL (reference sequence). This CDR3 spans 15 amino acids. This CDR3 reads CASSQDRGGPGEQYF. Written as DNA, the CDR3 is TGTGCCAGCAGCCAAGATCGGGGAGGGCCCGGCGAGCAGTACTTC.

This clonotype turned up a few times. In DNA, the CDR3 is TGTGCCAGTAGTATTCGTCCCAGCGGGAGCTCCTACAATGAGCAGTTCTTC. Translating it yields CASSIRPSGSSYNEQFF. The V call is TRBV19, the J call TRBJ2-1; 8 nucleotides match TRBD2. The V segment lost 3 bases and the J segment 0 bases; nucleotides outside the gene matches: 7. Germline loops: CDR1 LNHDA, CDR2 SQIVND (reference sequence). This CDR3 has 17 amino acids.

This clonotype showed up many times. The chain recombines TRBV2 with TRBJ2-2; a weak D match, TRBD1 (5 bases). In germline, CDR1 is SNHLY, CDR2 FYNNEI. Trimming removed 5 bases at V and 1 base at J, with 5 bases between. The CDR3 totals 13 residues. CDR3 sequence reads: CASSTGNTGELFF. The CDR3 DNA sequence: TGTGCCAGCAGTACAGGGAACACCGGGGAGCTGTTTTTT.

This clonotype was picked up many times. The chain combines TRBV18 with TRBJ2-1; maybe TRBD2 (6 bases). The CDR3 has 15 residues. The germline CDR1 and CDR2 sequences are KGHSH and LQKENI. Trimming pared 4 bases from V and 6 bases from J, leaving 16 bases between. DNA for the CDR3: TGTGCCAGCTCACGCGGAGGGTCATCGGTCAATGAGCAGTTCTTC. This codes for CASSRGGSSVNEQFF.

This clonotype was observed at least ten times. V is TRBV20-1 and J is TRBJ2-7, with 11 bases matching TRBD2. Per germline, CDR1 DFQATT and CDR2 SNEGSKA (reference sequence). V was pared by 1 base and J by 0 bases, with 11 bases of the junction left unmatched. The CDR3 is 18 amino acids. The CDR3 reads CSARGDLGLAGFSYEQYF. The CDR3 nucleotides read TGCAGTGCTAGAGGGGATCTCGGACTAGCGGGCTTCTCCTACGAGCAGTACTTC.

This clonotype has at least ten counts. The rearrangement links TRBV20-1 to TRBJ2-3; unclear D gene. V dropped 2 bases and J dropped 3 bases, with 9 bases sitting between them. CDR3 size: 13 residues. Germline V lookup: CDR1 DFQATT, CDR2 SNEGSKA (reference sequence). The CDR3 nucleotides are TGCAGTGCTAGATTAGTATCGACAGATACGCAGTATTTT. Translated: CSARLVSTDTQYF.

This clonotype showed up many times. The rearrangement links TRBV6-2 or TRBV6-3 to TRBJ2-3; D call uncertain. The CDR3 is made up of 13 amino acids. The germline V gene has CDR1 MNHEY and CDR2 SVGEGT. V lost 5 bases to trimming and J lost 6 bases, with 12 bases between them. The CDR3 loop is CASSPGRWDTQYF. The CDR3 bases are TGTGCCAGCAGTCCGGGCAGGTGGGATACGCAGTATTTT.

In its sample, this clonotype was seen many times. The genes are TRBV20-1 and TRBJ2-3, with 10 bases identical to TRBD2. The CDR3 is 15 amino acids. CDR1 DFQATT and CDR2 SNEGSKA come from the germline V gene (reference sequence). V lost 5 bases, J lost 4 bases, and 9 bases stayed unmatched. DNA of the CDR3: TGCAGTGCTCGTTGGGCTAGCGGGAGCGCAGATACGCAGTATTTT. It codes for CSARWASGSADTQYF.

The chain joins TRBV2 to TRBJ2-3; perhaps TRBD2 as D (5 bases). This CDR3 spans 16 amino acids. V lost 4 bases to trimming and J lost 0 bases, with 14 bases between them. CDR1 is SNHLY and CDR2 is FYNNEI in the germline V gene. This CDR3 is CASSVPPGSSTDTQYF. DNA for the CDR3: TGTGCCAGCAGTGTCCCCCCGGGGTCTAGCACAGATACGCAGTATTTT.

The sample holds a few counts of this clonotype. The V and J genes are TRBV7-9 and TRBJ1-4; D uncertain. This CDR3 contains 16 residues. Germline CDR1 is SEHNR and CDR2 is FQNEAQ (reference sequence). With 1 base removed from V and 5 bases from J, the gap between germline ends came to 14 bases. The CDR3 region is CASSLGQAPGNEKLFF. The CDR3 DNA is TGTGCCAGCAGCTTAGGGCAGGCCCCAGGAAATGAAAAACTGTTTTTT.

There are many counts of this clonotype. J is TRBJ2-1 and V is TRBV7-9; 8 positions agree with TRBD1. The CDR3 sequence is 15 residues long. V gave up 5 bases and J gave up 1 base; unmatched junction bases: 4. Germline CDR1 and CDR2: SEHNR and FQNEAQ (reference sequence). This CDR3 reads CASSRTGRSYNEQFF. For the CDR3, the DNA is TGTGCCAGCAGCCGGACAGGGAGGTCCTACAATGAGCAGTTCTTC. Supplemented by reference TRBV7-9 and TRBJ2-1, the full variable domain reads DTGVSQNPRHKITKRGQNVTFRCDPISEHNRLYWYRQTLGQGPEFLTYFQNEAQLEKSRLLSDRFSAERPKGSFSTLEIQRTEQGDSAMYLCASSRTGRSYNEQFFGPGTRLTVL.